This is a list of T cell receptor beta chains from one sample in a study of blood T cell repertoires in COVID-19. Sequenced by immunoSEQ multiplex PCR; TCRdb stores in-frame clones only, minus some. There are some 45,000 clones in the sample; 83% occur only once, and roughly 8% lies in the top ten. The specimen sequenced was peripheral blood. These receptors originate from a man of 80 years or more in a cohort sampled during active COVID-19. Both conserved end residues are part of each CDR3. Expanded clones get a size class; other rows say once, few or many, or leave the size out.

TRBV10-2 NA CASRQGRDGYTF
TRBV5-1 NA CASSLRTGEQPQHF
TRBV28 few CASSVRDRYNEQFF
TRBV9 NA CASSGDRAGANVLTF
TRBV3-1/TRBV3-2 NA CASSQTGLGYTF
TRBV6-5 NA CASKVASGDSYEQYF
TRBV4-2 NA CASSQDEGTHYNEQFF
TRBV28 NA CASSPGGGNLEQYF
TRBV4-3 NA CASSQVGDLGTGELFF
TRBV29-1 NA CSVDGDTGDQGAKNIQYF
TRBV19 NA CASSRQYSNQPQHF
TRBV19 NA CASSIRRGSRGNEQFF
TRBV18 NA CASSYLAVRSYNEQFF
TRBV19 once CASTSDRGSYTQYF
TRBV5-1 NA CASSHATRDGDGYTF
TRBV5-4 NA CASSRGDRSGTQYF
TRBV19 NA CASSKTSGFGETQYF
TRBV10-3 NA CAISADRGSYEQYF
TRBV30 NA CAYNPGGRTEAFF
TRBV3-1/TRBV3-2 NA CASSLWDRGMGDTQYF
TRBV28 NA CASSPHPASGRKYEQYF
TRBV6-6 once CASSPPRLAGARLSSTDTQYF
TRBV9 NA CASSAQTGAFAGLFF
TRBV3-1/TRBV3-2 NA CASSQGRVYGYTF
TRBV5-4 NA CASSLRTSGGTGELFF
TRBV25-1 NA CASSSRPSGGTEQFF
TRBV9 NA CASSVGQELVFYEKLFF
TRBV5-1 NA CASSPGSAGETQYF
TRBV27 NA CASSVEGVSTDTQYF